These 9 T cell receptor beta chains share one sample of origin, sequenced in a study of CD8 T cell repertoires and HIV-1 epitope variants. For these receptors, no antigen is known. Using immunoSEQ multiplex PCR, the repertoire was profiled, and TCRdb retains in-frame clones only, with some absent. The sample has several thousand clones, around 57% seen once. Sequenced material: cultured CD8+ T cells derived from PBMCs. All receptors derive from a male donor with HIV.

This clone is medium-sized (0.01 to 0.1%). The CDR3 region is CSVDHWDRYNEQFF. In DNA form, the CDR3 reads TGCAGCGTTGACCACTGGGACAGGTACAATGAGCAGTTCTTC. The chain recombines TRBV29-1 with TRBJ2-1; 8 bases are a match to TRBD1. This CDR3 is built from 14 residues. CDR1 and CDR2 from the germline V gene are SQVTM and ANQGSEA. With V trimmed by 3 bases and J by 4 bases, 5 bases remained unmatched.

As DNA, the CDR3 is TGTGCCAGCAGCCAGGGGGCAGGCCGACCGCTTCAGTACTTC. This encodes CASSQGAGRPLQYF. The chain combines TRBV6-5 with TRBJ2-4; TRBD1 aligns across 8 bases. This CDR3 is built from 14 residues. V lost 6 bases to trimming and J lost 11 bases; unmatched junction nucleotides: 12. CDR1 and CDR2 from the germline V gene are MNHEY and SVGAGI.

This chain connects TRBV5-6 to TRBJ2-1; no definite D call. Germline lookup yields CDR1 SGHDT and CDR2 YYEEEE. CDR3 length equals 16 residues. V was pared by 0 bases and J by 0 bases, with 10 bases between. CDR3 nucleotides: TGTGCCAGCAGCTTGGCTGGCGAAAGCTCCTACAATGAGCAGTTCTTC. Its translation: CASSLAGESSYNEQFF.

This rearrangement joins TRBV11-3 to TRBJ2-2; D uncertain. The CDR3 has 13 residues. V lost 3 bases to trimming and J lost 5 bases, with 7 bases between them. Germline V gene lookup returns CDR1 SGHNT and CDR2 YENEEA. DNA for the CDR3: TGTGCCAGCAGCTTTAGAAGGACCGGGGAGCTGTTTTTT. It yields the protein CASSFRRTGELFF.

By sample fraction, this clone is medium-sized. The chain has TRBV4-2 and TRBJ2-7; TRBD1 agrees at 7 bases. Germline trimming cut 2 bases from V and 5 bases from J; bases unmatched to any gene: 3. Germline V gene sequence: CDR1 LGHNA, CDR2 YNFKEQ. The CDR3 length is 13 residues. CDR3 in amino acids: CASSQTGVNEQYF. CDR3 coding DNA: TGTGCCAGCAGCCAAACAGGGGTCAACGAGCAGTACTTC.

CDR3 in amino acids: CAISDPPGIGNTIYF. DNA for the CDR3: TGTGCCATCAGTGACCCCCCAGGGATTGGAAACACCATATATTTT. The chain combines TRBV10-3 with TRBJ1-3, with a weak D call TRBD1 (5 bases). The germline V gene encodes CDR1 ENHRY and CDR2 SYGVKD. Between the trimmed V and J ends, which lost 3 bases and 3 bases, there was a span of 12 bases. This CDR3 contains 15 residues.

The rearrangement joins TRBV10-3 to TRBJ2-2; 7 bases map to TRBD1. V lost 5 bases, J lost 6 bases, and 12 bases stayed unmatched. This CDR3 is 16 amino acids long. The germline gives CDR1 ENHRY, CDR2 SYGVKD. CDR3 sequence: CAISTTGEGPAGELFF. CDR3 DNA: TGTGCCATCAGTACTACAGGGGAAGGCCCCGCCGGGGAGCTGTTTTTT.

This chain connects TRBV28 to TRBJ2-7; 7 nucleotides line up with TRBD2. Germline V CDR1 and CDR2: MDHEN, SYDVKM. Losses at the gene ends were 5 bases for V and 2 bases for J; bases not matched to a gene: 6. The CDR3 is 14 amino acids. CDR3 protein: CASSPTGGTYEQYF. The CDR3 DNA sequence: TGTGCCAGCAGTCCCACGGGGGGTACCTACGAGCAGTACTTC. The whole variable domain, filled in from reference TRBV28 and TRBJ2-7, reads DVKVTQSSRYLVKRTGEKVFLECVQDMDHENMFWYRQDPGLGLRLIYFSYDVKMKEKGDIPEGYSVSREKKERFSLILESASTNQTSMYLCASSPTGGTYEQYFGPGTRLTVT.

The sample holds a few counts of this clone. J is TRBJ1-1 and V is TRBV29-1; 9 bases align to TRBD1. The germline CDR1 and CDR2 sequences are SQVTM and ANQGSEA. CDR3 size: 14 residues. V lost 6 bases and J lost 3; bases outside the gene matches: 8. The CDR3 sequence: CSVVDRGRDTEAFF. The DNA for the CDR3 is TGCAGCGTGGTGGACAGGGGTCGGGACACTGAAGCTTTCTTT. Drawing the rest from reference TRBV29-1 and TRBJ1-1, the complete variable domain is SAVISQKPSRDICQRGTSLTIQCQVDSQVTMMFWYRQQPGQSLTLIATANQGSEATYESGFVIDKFPISRPNLTFSTLTVSNMSPEDSSIYLCSVVDRGRDTEAFFGQGTRLTVV.